Included here is one T cell receptor beta chain sequence, with context. The antigen is not known. The sample is drawn from a study of T cell repertoires in cytomegalovirus infection. Turning to the study itself: Recently identified HLA-C-restricted CMV epitopes and well-studied HLA-B-restricted CMV epitopes were used by the study. An indication of both CMV infection and matching HLA type came from public TCR beta signatures.

Study findings and constraints: The response measured ex vivo was dominated by TCR beta clonotypes (HLA-C-restricted and CMV-specific).

CDR1 and CDR2 from the germline V gene are MNHEY and SVGEGT. Trimming shortened V by 3 bases and J by 3 bases, and 17 bases separated the two germline ends. CDR3 length: 16 amino acids. TCRdb re-called the reads with MiXCR, one entry per CDR3 protein. The sample contains about 920,000 distinct CDR3 sequences, 30% to 40% of which appear only once. The receptor was isolated from a human donor in good health (CMV status not recorded). Some clones in this sample may be carry-over from other donors' samples. This chain links TRBV6-2 or TRBV6-3 with TRBJ1-1; D unresolved. Sequencing used cultured CD8+ T cells from PBMCs, obtained from culture after CMV antigen stimulation. CDR3 sequence reads: CASSYWEVLEDTEAFF. The DNA for the CDR3 is TGTGCCAGCAGTTATTGGGAGGTTCTGGAGGACACTGAAGCTTTCTTT.